Shown below are 5 T cell receptor beta chains from a single sample sequenced in a study of T cell changes during pregnancy in multiple sclerosis. Assay used: immunoSEQ multiplex PCR; TCRdb lists only in-frame clones, some missing. Here the sample spans about 32,000 clones, approximately 89% being singletons. This sample comprised CD8+ T cells from peripheral blood mononuclear cells, obtained in the first trimester of pregnancy. Source of these receptors: a female donor with multiple sclerosis, enrolled in a pregnancy study.

This clone was detected only a few times. V gene TRBV6-5 combines with J gene TRBJ2-1, with TRBD1 identical over 7 bases. The ends lost 2 bases at V and 4 bases at J; junction bases unmatched: 5. This CDR3 region has 15 residues. The germline V gene has CDR1 MNHEY and CDR2 SVGAGI. The CDR3 loop reads CASSYTGTAYNEQFF. The CDR3 DNA is TGTGCCAGCAGTTACACCGGGACAGCGTACAATGAGCAGTTCTTC.

The chain joins TRBV27 to TRBJ2-7; D is unresolved. The CDR3 spans 16 residues. The V gene's germline CDR1 is MNHEY and CDR2 SMNVEV (reference sequence). V lost 4 bases and J 1 base, leaving 17 bases between the germline ends. CDR3: CASSSRWAIPSYEQYF. For the CDR3, the DNA is TGTGCCAGCAGTTCCCGTTGGGCTATTCCTTCCTACGAGCAGTACTTC.

The chain has TRBV28 and TRBJ2-5, with a weak D call TRBD2 (5 bases). Trimming stripped 10 bases from V and 5 bases from J, with 20 bases between. The CDR3 extends over 14 amino acids. Germline CDR1 MDHEN, CDR2 SYDVKM. The DNA of the CDR3 is TGTGCCATCCGCCCCCTACTAGGGATGGAGACCCAGTACTTC. This sequence encodes CAIRPLLGMETQYF.

This clone was counted at least ten times. The germline gene is not matched at one end of the junction; a read error may be the cause. V and J are TRBV10-3 and TRBJ2-1, with 8 bases lining up with TRBD2. From germline, CDR1 is ENHRY and CDR2 SYGVKD. This CDR3 is 12 amino acids long. The CDR3 is CAIKSAEGLVIF. CDR3 bases: TGTGCCATCAAGTCGGCAGAGGGACTAGTGATCTTC.

The chain has TRBV28 and TRBJ1-5; D remains unclear. The CDR3 contains 14 residues. The germline gives CDR1 MDHEN, CDR2 SYDVKM. Trimming removed 3 bases at V and 6 bases at J, with 12 bases between. The CDR3 region is CASSFPSGFQPQHF. In DNA form, the CDR3 reads TGTGCCAGCAGTTTTCCCTCGGGATTTCAGCCCCAGCATTTT.